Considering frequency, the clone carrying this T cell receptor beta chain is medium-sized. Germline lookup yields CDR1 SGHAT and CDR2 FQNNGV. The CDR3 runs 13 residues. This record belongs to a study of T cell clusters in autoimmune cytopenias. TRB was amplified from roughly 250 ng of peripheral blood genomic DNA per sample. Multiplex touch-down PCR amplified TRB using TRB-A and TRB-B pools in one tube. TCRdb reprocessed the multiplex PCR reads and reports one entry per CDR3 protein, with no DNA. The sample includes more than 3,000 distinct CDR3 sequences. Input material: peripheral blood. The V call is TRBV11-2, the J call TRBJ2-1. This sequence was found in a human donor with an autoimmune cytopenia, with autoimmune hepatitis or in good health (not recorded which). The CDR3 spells CASSPQAYNEQFF.